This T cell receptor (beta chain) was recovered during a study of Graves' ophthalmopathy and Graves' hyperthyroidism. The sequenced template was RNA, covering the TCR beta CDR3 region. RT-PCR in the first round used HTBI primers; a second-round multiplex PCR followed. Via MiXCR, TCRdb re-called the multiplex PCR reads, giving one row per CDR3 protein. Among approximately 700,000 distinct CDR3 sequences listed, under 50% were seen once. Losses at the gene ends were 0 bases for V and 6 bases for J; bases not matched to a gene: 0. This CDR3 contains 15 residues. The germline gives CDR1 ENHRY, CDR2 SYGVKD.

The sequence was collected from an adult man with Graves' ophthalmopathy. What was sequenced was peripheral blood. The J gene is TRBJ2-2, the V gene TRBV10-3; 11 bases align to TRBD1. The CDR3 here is CAISESGQGAGELFF. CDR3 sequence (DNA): TGTGCCATCAGTGAGTCGGGACAGGGGGCCGGGGAGCTGTTTTTT.